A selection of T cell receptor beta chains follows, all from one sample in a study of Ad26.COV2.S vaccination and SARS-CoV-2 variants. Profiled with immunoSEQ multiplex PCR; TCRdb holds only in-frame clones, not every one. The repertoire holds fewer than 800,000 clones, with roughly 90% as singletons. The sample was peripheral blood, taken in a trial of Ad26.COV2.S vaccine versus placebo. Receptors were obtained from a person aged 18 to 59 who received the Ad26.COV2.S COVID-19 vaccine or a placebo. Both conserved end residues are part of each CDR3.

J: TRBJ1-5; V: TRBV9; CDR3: CASSGQGWNQPQHF
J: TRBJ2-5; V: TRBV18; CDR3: CASSRGEQETQYF
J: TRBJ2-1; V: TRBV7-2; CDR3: CASSPGRYILNNEQFF
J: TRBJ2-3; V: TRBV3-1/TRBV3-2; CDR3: CASSQDLTTTLTQYF
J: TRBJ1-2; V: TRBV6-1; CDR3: CASSENRADYGYTF
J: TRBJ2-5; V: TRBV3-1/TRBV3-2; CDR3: CASSSYSSGTQETQYF
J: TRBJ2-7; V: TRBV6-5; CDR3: CASSRGQVSYEQYF
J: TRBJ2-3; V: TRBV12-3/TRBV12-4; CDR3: CASSLGGDTQYF
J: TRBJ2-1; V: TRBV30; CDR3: CAWSPGLAGVDEQFF
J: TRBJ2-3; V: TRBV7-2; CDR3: CASSLLLGTDTQYF
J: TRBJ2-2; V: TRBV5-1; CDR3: CASSLRPGQGTGELFF
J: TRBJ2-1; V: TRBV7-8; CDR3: CASSSTLAGGRVEQFF
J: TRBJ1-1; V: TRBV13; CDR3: CASSFRSGGMNTEAFF
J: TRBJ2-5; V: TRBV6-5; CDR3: CASSYSLYQETQYF
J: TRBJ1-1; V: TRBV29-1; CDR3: CSGTGTGAFF
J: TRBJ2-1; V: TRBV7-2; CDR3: CASSSPRLAGGLNEQFF
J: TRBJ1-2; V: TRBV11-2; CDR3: CASSLPTGTEYGYTF
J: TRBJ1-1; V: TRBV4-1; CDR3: CASSQDPTGRYTEAFF
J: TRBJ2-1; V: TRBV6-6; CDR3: CASSFIPSIYNEQFF
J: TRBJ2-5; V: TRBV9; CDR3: CASSVQGRQETQYF
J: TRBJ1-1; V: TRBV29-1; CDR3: CSVSRTVNTEAFF
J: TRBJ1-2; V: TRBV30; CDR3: CAWSGTLGTRRGYTF
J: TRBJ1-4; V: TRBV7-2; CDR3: CASSPRQSNEKLFF
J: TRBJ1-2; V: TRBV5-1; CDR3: CASSSGQGAQDSYGYTF
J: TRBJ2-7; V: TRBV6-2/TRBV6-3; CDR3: CASSYGVAYEQYF
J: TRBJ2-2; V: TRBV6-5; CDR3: CASSYRPWGTGELFF
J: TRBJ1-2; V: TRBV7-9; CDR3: CASSLPLVSGEGGYTF
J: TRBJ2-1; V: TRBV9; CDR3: CASSPRGAEQFF
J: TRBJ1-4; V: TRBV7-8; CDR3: CASSPRLQTNEKLFF
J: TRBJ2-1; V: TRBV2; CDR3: CASTYQGSSYNEQFF
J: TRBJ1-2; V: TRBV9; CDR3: CASSVQPSYGYTF
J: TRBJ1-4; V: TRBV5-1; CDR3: CASSLGSGVKEKLFF
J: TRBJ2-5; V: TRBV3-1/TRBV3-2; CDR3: CASSVSGGDETQYF
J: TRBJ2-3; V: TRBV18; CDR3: CASSLSGGGTDTQYF
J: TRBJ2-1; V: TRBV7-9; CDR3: CASSPAGGNEQFF
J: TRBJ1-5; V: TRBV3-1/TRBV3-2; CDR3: CASSQEWGLSNQPQHF
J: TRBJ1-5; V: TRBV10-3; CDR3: CAIAIELGNQPQHF
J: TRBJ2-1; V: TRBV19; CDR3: CASSISPYNEQFF
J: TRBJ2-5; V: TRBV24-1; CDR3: CATSDGAWGQETQYF
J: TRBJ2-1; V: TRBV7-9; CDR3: CASSSWAGSRGNEQFF
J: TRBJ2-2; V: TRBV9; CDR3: CASSVVPGTGELFF
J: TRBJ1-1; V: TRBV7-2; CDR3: CASRVNGGFRNTEAFF
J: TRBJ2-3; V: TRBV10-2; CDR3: CASSESYGTSGTDTQYF
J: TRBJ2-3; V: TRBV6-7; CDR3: CASSYSGSGRYPCTDTQYF
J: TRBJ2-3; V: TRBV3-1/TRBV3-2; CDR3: CASSQGLTYTDTQYF
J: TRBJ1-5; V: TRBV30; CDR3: CAWSAVDQPQHF
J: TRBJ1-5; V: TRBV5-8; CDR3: CASSLVYLARGTAQHF
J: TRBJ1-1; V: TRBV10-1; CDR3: CASSEGVNTEAFF
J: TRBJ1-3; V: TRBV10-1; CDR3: CATRAYSGNTIYF
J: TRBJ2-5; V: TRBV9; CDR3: CASSGTSGAQETQYF
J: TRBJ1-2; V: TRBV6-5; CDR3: CASRGQFNYGYTF
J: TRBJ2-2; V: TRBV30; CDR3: CAWSVLRSTGELFF
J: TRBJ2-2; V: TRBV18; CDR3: CASSPDGAGELFF
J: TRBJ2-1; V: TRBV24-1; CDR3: CATSDKQGFSYNEQFF
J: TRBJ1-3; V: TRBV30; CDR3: CALGFQGRLYF
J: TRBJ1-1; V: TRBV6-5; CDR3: CASTLNRGAEAFF